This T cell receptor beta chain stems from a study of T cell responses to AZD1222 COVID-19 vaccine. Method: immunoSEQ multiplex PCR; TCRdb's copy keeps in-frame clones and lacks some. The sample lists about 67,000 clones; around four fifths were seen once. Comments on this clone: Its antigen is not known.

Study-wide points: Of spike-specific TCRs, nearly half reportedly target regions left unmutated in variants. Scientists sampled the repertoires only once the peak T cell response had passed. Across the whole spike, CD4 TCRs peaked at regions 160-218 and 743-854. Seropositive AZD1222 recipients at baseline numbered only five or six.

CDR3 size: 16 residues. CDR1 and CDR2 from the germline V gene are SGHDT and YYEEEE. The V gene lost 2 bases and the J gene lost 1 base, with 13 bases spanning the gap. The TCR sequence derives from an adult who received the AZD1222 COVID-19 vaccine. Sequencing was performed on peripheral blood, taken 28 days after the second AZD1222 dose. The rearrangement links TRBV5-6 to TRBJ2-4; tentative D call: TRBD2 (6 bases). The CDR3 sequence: CASSLVGSYAKNIQYF. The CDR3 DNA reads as TGTGCCAGCAGCTTAGTCGGGAGTTACGCCAAAAACATTCAGTACTTC.